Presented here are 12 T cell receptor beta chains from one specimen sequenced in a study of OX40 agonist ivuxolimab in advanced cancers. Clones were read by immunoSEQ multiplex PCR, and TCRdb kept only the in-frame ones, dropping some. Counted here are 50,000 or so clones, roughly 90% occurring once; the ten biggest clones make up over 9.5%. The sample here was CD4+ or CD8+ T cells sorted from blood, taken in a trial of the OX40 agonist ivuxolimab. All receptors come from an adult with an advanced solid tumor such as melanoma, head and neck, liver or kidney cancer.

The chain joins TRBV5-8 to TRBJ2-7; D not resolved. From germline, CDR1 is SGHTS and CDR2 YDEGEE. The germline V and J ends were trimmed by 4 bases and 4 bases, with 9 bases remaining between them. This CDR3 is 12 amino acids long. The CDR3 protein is CASSDDTYEQYF. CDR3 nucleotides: TGTGCCAGCAGCGACGACACATACGAGCAGTACTTC.

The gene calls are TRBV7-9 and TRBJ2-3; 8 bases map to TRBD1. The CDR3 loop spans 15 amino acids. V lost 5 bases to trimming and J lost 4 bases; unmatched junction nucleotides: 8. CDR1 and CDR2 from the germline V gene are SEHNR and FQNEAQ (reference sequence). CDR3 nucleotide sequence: TGTGCCAGCAGCGTCCAGGGGGCTGGCGCAGATACGCAGTATTTT. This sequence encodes CASSVQGAGADTQYF.

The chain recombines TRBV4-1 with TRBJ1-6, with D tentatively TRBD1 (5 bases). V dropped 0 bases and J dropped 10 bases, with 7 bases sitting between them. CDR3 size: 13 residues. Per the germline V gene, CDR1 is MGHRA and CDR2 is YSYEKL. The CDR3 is CASSQDRDSPLHF. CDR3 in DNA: TGCGCCAGCAGCCAAGATAGGGACTCACCCCTCCACTTT.

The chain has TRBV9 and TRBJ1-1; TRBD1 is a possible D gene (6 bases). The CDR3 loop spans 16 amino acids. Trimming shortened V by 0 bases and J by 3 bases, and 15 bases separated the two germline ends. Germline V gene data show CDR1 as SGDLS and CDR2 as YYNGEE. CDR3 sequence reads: CASSVGAGGGDTEAFF. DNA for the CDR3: TGTGCCAGCAGCGTAGGCGCCGGGGGCGGGGACACTGAAGCTTTCTTT.

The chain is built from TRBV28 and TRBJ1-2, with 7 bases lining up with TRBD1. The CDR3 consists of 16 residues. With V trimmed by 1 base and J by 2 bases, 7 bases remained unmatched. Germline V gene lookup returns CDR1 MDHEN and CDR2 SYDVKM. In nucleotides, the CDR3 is TGTGCCAGCAGTTTATTGGCAGGGGGTGGGAACTATGGCTACACCTTC. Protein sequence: CASSLLAGGGNYGYTF.

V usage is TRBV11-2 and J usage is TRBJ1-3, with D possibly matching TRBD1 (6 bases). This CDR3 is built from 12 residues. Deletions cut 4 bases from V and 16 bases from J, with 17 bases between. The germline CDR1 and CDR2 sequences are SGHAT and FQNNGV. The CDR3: CASSWFRTASYF. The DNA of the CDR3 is TGTGCCAGCAGCTGGTTTCGGACAGCGTCCTATTTT.

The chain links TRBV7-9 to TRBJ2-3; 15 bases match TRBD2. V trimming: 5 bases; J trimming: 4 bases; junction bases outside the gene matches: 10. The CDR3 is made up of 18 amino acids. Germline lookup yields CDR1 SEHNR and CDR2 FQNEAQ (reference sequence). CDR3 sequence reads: CASSPLGLAGGFADTQYF. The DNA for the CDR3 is TGTGCCAGCAGCCCGCTGGGACTAGCGGGGGGTTTTGCAGATACGCAGTATTTT.

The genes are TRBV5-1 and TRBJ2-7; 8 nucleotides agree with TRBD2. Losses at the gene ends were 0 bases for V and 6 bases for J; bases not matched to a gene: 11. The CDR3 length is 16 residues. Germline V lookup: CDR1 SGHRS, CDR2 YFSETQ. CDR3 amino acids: CASSLVGLGLGFEQYF. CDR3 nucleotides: TGCGCCAGCAGCTTGGTGGGACTAGGATTGGGATTCGAGCAGTACTTC.

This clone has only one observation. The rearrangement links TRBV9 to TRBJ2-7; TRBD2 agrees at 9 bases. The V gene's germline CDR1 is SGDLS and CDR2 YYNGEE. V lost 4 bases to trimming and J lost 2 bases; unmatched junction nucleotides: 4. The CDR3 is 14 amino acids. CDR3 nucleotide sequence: TGTGCCAGCAGCCCCGCTAGCGGGACCTACGAGCAGTACTTC. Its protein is CASSPASGTYEQYF.

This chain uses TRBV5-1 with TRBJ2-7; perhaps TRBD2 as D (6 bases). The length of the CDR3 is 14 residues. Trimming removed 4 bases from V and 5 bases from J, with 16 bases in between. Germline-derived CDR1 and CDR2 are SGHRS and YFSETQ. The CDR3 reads CASSPGDLRDEQYF. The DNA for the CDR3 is TGCGCCAGCAGCCCGGGGGACCTTAGGGACGAGCAGTACTTC.

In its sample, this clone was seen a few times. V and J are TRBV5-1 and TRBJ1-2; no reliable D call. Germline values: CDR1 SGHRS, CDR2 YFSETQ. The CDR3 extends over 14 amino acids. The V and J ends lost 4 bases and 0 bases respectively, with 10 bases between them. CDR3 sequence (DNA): TGCGCCAGCAGCCTGAACAGACCTAACTATGGCTACACCTTC. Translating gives CASSLNRPNYGYTF.

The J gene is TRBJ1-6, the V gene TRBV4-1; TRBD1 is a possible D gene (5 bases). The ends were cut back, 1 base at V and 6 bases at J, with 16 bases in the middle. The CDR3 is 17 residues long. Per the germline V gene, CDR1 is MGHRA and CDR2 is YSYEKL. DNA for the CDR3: TGCGCCAGCAGCCAAGGAGGGCAGGGCGCCCGTAATTCACCCCTCCACTTT. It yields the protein CASSQGGQGARNSPLHF.